The 10 T cell receptor beta chains below come from one sample, sequenced in a study of blood T cell repertoires in COVID-19. TCRdb keeps only in-frame clones here, not all; method: immunoSEQ multiplex PCR. The sample contains 160,000 or so clones, approximately 93% of which appear only once. The specimen sequenced was peripheral blood. These receptors originate from a woman aged 55 to 70 with COVID-19, enrolled during active disease.

This chain connects TRBV3-1 (or the pseudogene TRBV3-2) to TRBJ1-4; D is perhaps TRBD1 (5 bases). The V gene's germline CDR1 is LGHDT and CDR2 YNNKEL (reference sequence). This CDR3 has 16 amino acids. Trimming took 3 bases from V and 8 from J, leaving 19 bases between them. The CDR3 nucleotides read TGTGCCAGCAGCCATACCCGCCGGGGGAGTGACGAAAAACTGTTTTTT. Protein: CASSHTRRGSDEKLFF.

This chain joins TRBV4-2 and TRBJ2-5, with TRBD2 matching 11 bases. CDR1 and CDR2 from the germline V gene are LGHNA and YNFKEQ. The CDR3 sequence is 17 residues long. V was pared by 1 base and J by 1 base, with 5 bases of the junction left unmatched. CDR3 residues: CASSQGTGTSGQETQYF. CDR3 nucleotides: TGTGCCAGCAGCCAAGGTACCGGGACTAGCGGCCAAGAGACCCAGTACTTC.

The chain links TRBV7-2 to TRBJ2-7, with 8 nucleotides matching TRBD2. The germline gives CDR1 SGHTA, CDR2 FQGNSA. Trimming at V came to 2 bases and at J to 6 bases, leaving 12 bases not matched to a gene. The CDR3 has 16 residues. The chain's CDR3 is CASSLQTSVGPIEQYF. The CDR3 DNA follows: TGTGCCAGCAGCTTACAGACTAGCGTGGGCCCTATCGAGCAGTACTTC.

The chain links TRBV25-1 to TRBJ1-2; TRBD1 might be the D (6 bases). CDR3 size: 14 residues. The V gene lost 4 bases and the J gene lost 0 bases, with 9 bases spanning the gap. Germline V gene sequence: CDR1 MGHDK, CDR2 SYGVNS. CDR3 region: CASSVQGPNYGYTF. The CDR3 nucleotides read TGTGCCAGCAGTGTACAGGGACCTAACTATGGCTACACCTTC.

The chain links TRBV19 to TRBJ2-5, with TRBD2 matching 7 bases. V was pared by 5 bases and J by 1 base, with 4 bases of the junction left unmatched. The CDR3 covers 14 residues. From germline, CDR1 is LNHDA and CDR2 SQIVND (reference sequence). As DNA, the CDR3 is TGTGCCAGTAGTGCTCTAGCGGCCCAAGAGACCCAGTACTTC. This codes for CASSALAAQETQYF.

The J gene is TRBJ1-2, the V gene TRBV5-4; TRBD1 aligns across 7 bases. The V gene's germline CDR1 is SGHNT and CDR2 YYREEE (reference sequence). V was clipped by 6 bases and J by 0 bases; unmatched bases: 5. CDR3 length: 14 residues. CDR3 loop: CASNPGQTNYGYTF. In DNA, the CDR3 is TGTGCCAGCAACCCGGGACAGACTAACTATGGCTACACCTTC.

The chain has TRBV2 and TRBJ2-1; D gene uncertain. The length of the CDR3 is 13 residues. Deletions cut 5 bases from V and 2 bases from J, with 7 bases between. Germline CDR1 SNHLY, CDR2 FYNNEI. CDR3 protein: CASSYRAYNEQFF. The CDR3 nucleotides read TGTGCCAGCAGTTACAGAGCCTACAATGAGCAGTTCTTC.

The V call is TRBV9, the J call TRBJ2-1; 8 positions agree with TRBD1. Germline loops: CDR1 SGDLS, CDR2 YYNGEE. The CDR3 is made up of 15 amino acids. The junction had 2 bases not matched to a gene; V was cut back by 3 bases and J by 0 bases. In DNA, the CDR3 is TGTGCCAGCAGCGAGACAGGGGACTCCTACAATGAGCAGTTCTTC. This sequence encodes CASSETGDSYNEQFF.

V gene TRBV11-1 combines with J gene TRBJ1-5, with D unclear. The CDR3 totals 13 residues. Trimming took off 1 base at V and 5 bases at J, with 6 bases between the two ends. Germline V gene sequence: CDR1 SGHAT, CDR2 FQDESV (reference sequence). The CDR3 sequence is CASSLVADQPQHF. The CDR3 nucleotides read TGTGCCAGCAGCTTAGTCGCGGATCAGCCCCAGCATTTT.

CDR3 in DNA: TGTGCCAGCAGCTCGAGTCGGGGGACAGGATACACCGGGGAGCTGTTTTTT. Translation gives CASSSSRGTGYTGELFF. The rearrangement links TRBV7-2 to TRBJ2-2; 8 bases match TRBD1. Germline assignment: CDR1 SGHTA and CDR2 FQGNSA. V lost 4 bases to trimming and J lost 3 bases; unmatched junction nucleotides: 10. There are 17 residues in the CDR3.